The TCR beta chain under discussion was sequenced for a study of vaccination effects on CD4 cells after COVID-19. Study observations and caveats: Convalescent patients numbered few in the study; early post-infection timepoints were missing entirely.

Germline CDR1 and CDR2: ENHRY and SYGVKD. V lost 6 bases to trimming and J lost 0 bases, with 11 bases between them. This CDR3 is 14 amino acids long. About this clone: What it binds is not known.

Within the ViraFEST assay, antigen-specific CD4+ T cells underwent expansion with viral peptide pools prior to sequencing. After less than twelve days in culture, the CD4+ T cells were isolated. Wells of roughly 2.1 million PBMC each were grown with about 9.3 IU/ml IL-2 and roughly 10 ug/ml peptides. Half-medium replacement with IL-2 medium occurred on days 3 and 7. Some clones are missing from TCRdb's copy, which holds only in-frame ones; the method was immunoSEQ multiplex PCR. The sample includes tens of thousands of clones, around 70% of them seen just once. This chain links TRBV10-3 with TRBJ2-5; a weak D match, TRBD1 (6 bases). The sequencing used CD4+ T cells from PBMCs cultured with HCoV-229E spike peptides, collected before COVID-19 vaccination. The TCR comes from a human donor who received a COVID-19 vaccine. The CDR3 reads CAISQDRYQETQYF. The CDR3 DNA follows: TGTGCCATCAGCCAAGACAGGTACCAAGAGACCCAGTACTTC.